This TCR beta chain was documented in a study of blood T cell repertoires in COVID-19. The CDR3 has 14 residues. Trimming took off 5 bases at V and 0 bases at J, with 8 bases between the two ends. The germline gives CDR1 SNHLY, CDR2 FYNNEI. The repertoire was sequenced with immunoSEQ multiplex PCR; TCRdb's copy has only in-frame clones and lacks some. The sample holds about 300,000 clones, more than 75% seen once. The chain links TRBV2 to TRBJ1-3; D is possibly TRBD1 (6 bases). The sequence was collected from a man aged 65 to 79 with acute or convalescent COVID-19. The sample taken for sequencing was peripheral blood. The CDR3 DNA reads TGTGCCAGCAGTATGGACAGCTCTGGAAACACCATATATTTT. Its translation is CASSMDSSGNTIYF.